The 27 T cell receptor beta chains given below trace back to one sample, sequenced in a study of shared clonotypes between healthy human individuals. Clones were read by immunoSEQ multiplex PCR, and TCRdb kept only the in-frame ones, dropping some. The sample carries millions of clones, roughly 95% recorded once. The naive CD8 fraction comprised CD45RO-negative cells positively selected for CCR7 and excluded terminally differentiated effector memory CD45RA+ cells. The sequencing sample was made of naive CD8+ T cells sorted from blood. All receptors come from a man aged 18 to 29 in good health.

The CDR3 protein is CASSQALPLSSYNEQFF. For the CDR3, the DNA is TGCGCCAGCAGCCAGGCGTTACCGCTAAGCTCCTACAATGAGCAGTTCTTC. This sequence joins TRBV4-3 and TRBJ2-1; D is unresolved. V was pared by 3 bases and J by 0 bases, with 15 bases between. CDR1 LGHNA and CDR2 YSLEER come from the germline V gene. The CDR3 is 17 residues long.

The DNA for the CDR3 is TGTGCCAGCAGCGCCCGGGTCCTCCTCCAAGAGACCCAGTACTTC. As protein: CASSARVLLQETQYF. V is TRBV28 and J is TRBJ2-5; no definite D call. The germline V gene encodes CDR1 MDHEN and CDR2 SYDVKM. This CDR3 is built from 15 residues. V lost 6 bases and J 1 base, leaving 15 bases between the germline ends.

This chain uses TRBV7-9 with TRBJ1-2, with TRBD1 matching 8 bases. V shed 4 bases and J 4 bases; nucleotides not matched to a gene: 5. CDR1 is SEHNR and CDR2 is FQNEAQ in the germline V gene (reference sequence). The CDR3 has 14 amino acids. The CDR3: CASSSLDRAYGYTF. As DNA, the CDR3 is TGTGCCAGCAGCTCCTTGGACAGGGCCTATGGCTACACCTTC.

The CDR3 reads CASSRNSRETQYF. The CDR3, as DNA: TGCGCCAGCAGCCGGAACAGTCGAGAGACCCAGTACTTC. This chain connects TRBV4-3 to TRBJ2-5; D unresolved. CDR3 length: 13 amino acids. V gave up 4 bases and J gave up 4 bases, with 10 bases separating them. CDR1 LGHNA and CDR2 YSLEER come from the germline V gene.

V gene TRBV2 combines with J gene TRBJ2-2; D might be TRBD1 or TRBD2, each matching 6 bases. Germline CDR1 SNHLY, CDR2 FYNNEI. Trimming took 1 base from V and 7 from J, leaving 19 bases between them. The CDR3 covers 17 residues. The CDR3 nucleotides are TGTGCCAGCAGTGAAGGGGTTACAGGGAAGCGGGTCGGGGAGCTGTTTTTT. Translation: CASSEGVTGKRVGELFF.

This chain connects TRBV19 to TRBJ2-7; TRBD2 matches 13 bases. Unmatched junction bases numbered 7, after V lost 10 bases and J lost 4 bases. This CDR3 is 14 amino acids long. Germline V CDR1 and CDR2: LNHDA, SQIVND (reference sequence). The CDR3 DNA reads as TGTGCCACCCGGAAGACTAGCGGGGGGTACGAGCAGTACTTC. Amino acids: CATRKTSGGYEQYF.

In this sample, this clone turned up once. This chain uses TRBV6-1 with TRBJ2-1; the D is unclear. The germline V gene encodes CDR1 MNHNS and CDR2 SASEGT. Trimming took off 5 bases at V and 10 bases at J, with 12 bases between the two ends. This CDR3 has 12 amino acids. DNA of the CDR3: TGTGCCAGCAGTAAAGACCGAGAAGAGCAGTTCTTC. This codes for CASSKDREEQFF.

In nucleotides, the CDR3 is TGTGCCACCAGCCCCAGTGAAGGGAATACGCAGTATTTT. It translates to CATSPSEGNTQYF. This chain joins TRBV15 and TRBJ2-3; the D is unclear. Trimming stripped 5 bases from V and 7 bases from J, with 13 bases between. This CDR3 is built from 13 residues. Germline loops: CDR1 LNHNV, CDR2 YYDKDF (reference sequence).

The CDR3 DNA reads TGTGCCAGCAGTGACCCGCGTTTCTCTTTACTTCTTACTTTCTTT. It specifies CASSDPRFSLLLTFF. The V and J genes are TRBV6-4 and TRBJ1-1, with D uncertain. This CDR3 is built from 15 residues. The germline V gene encodes CDR1 MRHNA and CDR2 SNTAGT. Trimming cost V 2 bases and J 12 bases, with 22 bases left between them.

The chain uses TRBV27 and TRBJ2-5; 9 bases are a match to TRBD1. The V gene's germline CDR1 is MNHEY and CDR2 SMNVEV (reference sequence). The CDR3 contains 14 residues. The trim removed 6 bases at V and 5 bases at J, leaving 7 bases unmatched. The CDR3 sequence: CASSPDRGIETQYF. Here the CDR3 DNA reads TGTGCCAGCAGCCCGGACAGGGGAATTGAGACCCAGTACTTC.

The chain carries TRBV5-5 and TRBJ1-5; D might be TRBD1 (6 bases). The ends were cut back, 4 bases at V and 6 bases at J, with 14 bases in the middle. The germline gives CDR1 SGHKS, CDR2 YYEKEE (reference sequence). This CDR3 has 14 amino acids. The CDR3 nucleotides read TGTGCCAGCAGCCTGGGGGCAGGAACTCAGCCCCAGCATTTT. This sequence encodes CASSLGAGTQPQHF.

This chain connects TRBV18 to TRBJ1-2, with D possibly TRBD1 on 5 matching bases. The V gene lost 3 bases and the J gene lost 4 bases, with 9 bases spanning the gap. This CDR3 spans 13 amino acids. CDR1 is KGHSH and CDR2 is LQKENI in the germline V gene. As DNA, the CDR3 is TGTGCCAGCTCACCTTACGACAGCTATGGCTACACCTTC. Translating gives CASSPYDSYGYTF. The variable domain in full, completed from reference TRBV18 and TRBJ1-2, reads NAGVMQNPRHLVRRRGQEARLRCSPMKGHSHVYWYRQLPEEGLKFMVYLQKENIIDESGMPKERFSAEFPKEGPSILRIQQVVRGDSAAYFCASSPYDSYGYTFGSGTRLTVV.

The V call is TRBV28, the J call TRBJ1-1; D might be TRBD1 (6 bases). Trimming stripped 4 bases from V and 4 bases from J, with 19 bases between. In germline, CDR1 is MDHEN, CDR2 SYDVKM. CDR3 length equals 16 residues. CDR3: CASSWGVYRDATEAFF. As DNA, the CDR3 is TGTGCCAGCAGTTGGGGGGTGTACAGGGATGCCACTGAAGCTTTCTTT. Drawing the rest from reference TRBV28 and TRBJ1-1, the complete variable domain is DVKVTQSSRYLVKRTGEKVFLECVQDMDHENMFWYRQDPGLGLRLIYFSYDVKMKEKGDIPEGYSVSREKKERFSLILESASTNQTSMYLCASSWGVYRDATEAFFGQGTRLTVV.

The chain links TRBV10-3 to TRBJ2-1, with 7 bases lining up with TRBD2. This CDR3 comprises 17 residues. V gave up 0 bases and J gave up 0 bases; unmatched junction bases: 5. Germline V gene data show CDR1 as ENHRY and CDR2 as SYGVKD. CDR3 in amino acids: CAISESTAGVSYNEQFF. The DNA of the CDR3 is TGTGCCATCAGTGAGTCGACTGCGGGAGTCTCCTACAATGAGCAGTTCTTC.

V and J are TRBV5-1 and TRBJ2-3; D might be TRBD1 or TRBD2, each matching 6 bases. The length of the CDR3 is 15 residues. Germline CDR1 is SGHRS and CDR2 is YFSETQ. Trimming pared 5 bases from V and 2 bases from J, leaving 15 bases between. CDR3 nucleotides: TGCGCCAGCAGACCACCGGGGGCCCTCACAGATACGCAGTATTTT. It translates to CASRPPGALTDTQYF.

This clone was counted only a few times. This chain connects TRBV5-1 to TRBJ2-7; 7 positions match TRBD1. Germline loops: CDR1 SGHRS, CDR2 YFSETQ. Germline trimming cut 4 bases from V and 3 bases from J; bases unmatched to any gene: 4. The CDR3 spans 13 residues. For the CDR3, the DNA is TGCGCCAGCAGCCCGACAGGGTTCTACGAGCAGTACTTC. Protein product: CASSPTGFYEQYF.

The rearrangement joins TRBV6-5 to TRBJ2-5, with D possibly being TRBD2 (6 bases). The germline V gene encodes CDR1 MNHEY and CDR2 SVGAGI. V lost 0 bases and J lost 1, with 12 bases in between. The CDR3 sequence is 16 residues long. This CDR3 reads CASSYSGLATQETQYF. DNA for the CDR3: TGTGCCAGCAGTTACTCTGGGCTAGCGACCCAAGAGACCCAGTACTTC.

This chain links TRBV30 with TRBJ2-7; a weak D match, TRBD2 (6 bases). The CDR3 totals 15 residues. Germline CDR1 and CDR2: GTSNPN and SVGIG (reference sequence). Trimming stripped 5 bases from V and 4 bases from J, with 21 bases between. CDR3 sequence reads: CAWAWGEMPSYEQYF. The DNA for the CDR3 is TGTGCCTGGGCCTGGGGGGAAATGCCATCTTACGAGCAGTACTTC. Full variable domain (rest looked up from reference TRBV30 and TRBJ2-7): SQTIHQWPATLVQPVGSPLSLECTVEGTSNPNLYWYRQAAGRGLQLLFYSVGIGQISSEVPQNLSASRPQDRQFILSSKKLLLSDSGFYLCAWAWGEMPSYEQYFGPGTRLTVT.

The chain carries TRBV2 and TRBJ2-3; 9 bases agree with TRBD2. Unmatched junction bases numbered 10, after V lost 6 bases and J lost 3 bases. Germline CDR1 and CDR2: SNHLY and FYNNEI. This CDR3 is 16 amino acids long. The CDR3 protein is CASRSPREGLTDTQYF. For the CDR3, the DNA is TGTGCCAGCAGGAGCCCGCGGGAGGGGTTGACAGATACGCAGTATTTT.

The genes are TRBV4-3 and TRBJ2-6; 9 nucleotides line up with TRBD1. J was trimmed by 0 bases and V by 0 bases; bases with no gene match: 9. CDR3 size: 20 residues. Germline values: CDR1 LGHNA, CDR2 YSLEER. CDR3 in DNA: TGCGCCAGCAGCCAAGACCCGACAGGGGGAGACACCTCTGGGGCCAACGTCCTGACTTTC. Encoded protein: CASSQDPTGGDTSGANVLTF.

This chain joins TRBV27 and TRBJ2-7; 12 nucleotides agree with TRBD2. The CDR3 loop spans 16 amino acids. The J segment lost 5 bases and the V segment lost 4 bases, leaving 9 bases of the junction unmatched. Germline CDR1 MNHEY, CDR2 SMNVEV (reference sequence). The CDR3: CASSWSMASGGDEQYF. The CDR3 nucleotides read TGTGCCAGCAGTTGGTCGATGGCTAGCGGGGGGGACGAGCAGTACTTC.

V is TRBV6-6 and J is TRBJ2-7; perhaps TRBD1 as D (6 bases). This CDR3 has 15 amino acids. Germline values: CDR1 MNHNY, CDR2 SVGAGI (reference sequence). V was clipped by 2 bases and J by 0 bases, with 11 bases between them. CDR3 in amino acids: CASSYGTPSSYEQYF. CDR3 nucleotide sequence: TGTGCCAGCAGTTACGGGACACCAAGCTCCTACGAGCAGTACTTC.

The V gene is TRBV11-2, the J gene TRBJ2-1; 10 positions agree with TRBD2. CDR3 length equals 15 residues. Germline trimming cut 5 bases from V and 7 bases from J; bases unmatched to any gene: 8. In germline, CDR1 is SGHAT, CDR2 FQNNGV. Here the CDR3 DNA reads TGTGCCAGCAGCACGCTAGCGGGAGTAAGTAATGAGCAGTTCTTC. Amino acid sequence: CASSTLAGVSNEQFF.

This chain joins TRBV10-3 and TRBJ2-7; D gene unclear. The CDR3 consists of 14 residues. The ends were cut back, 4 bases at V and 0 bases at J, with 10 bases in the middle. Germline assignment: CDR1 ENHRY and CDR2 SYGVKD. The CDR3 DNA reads TGTGCCATCAGTGTTGGCCAGAGCTCCTACGAGCAGTACTTC. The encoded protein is CAISVGQSSYEQYF.

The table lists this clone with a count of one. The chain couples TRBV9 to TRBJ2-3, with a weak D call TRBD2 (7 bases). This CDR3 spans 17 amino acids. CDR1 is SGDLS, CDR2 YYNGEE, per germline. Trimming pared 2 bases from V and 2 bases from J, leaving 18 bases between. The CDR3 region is CASSVGLGGGYTDTQYF. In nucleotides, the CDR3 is TGTGCCAGCAGCGTCGGACTGGGCGGGGGCTACACAGATACGCAGTATTTT.

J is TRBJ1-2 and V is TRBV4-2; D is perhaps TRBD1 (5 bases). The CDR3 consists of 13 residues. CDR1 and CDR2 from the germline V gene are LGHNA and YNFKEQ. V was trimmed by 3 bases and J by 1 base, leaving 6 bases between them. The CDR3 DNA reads TGTGCCAGCAGCCAGGGGGATAACTATGGCTACACCTTC. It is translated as CASSQGDNYGYTF.

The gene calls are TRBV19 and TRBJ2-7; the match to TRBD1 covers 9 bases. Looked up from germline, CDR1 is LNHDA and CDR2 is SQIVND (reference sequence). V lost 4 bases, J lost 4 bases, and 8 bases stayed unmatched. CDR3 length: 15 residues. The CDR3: CASSRGQGLDYEQYF. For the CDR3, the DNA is TGTGCCAGTAGTAGAGGACAGGGGCTTGATTACGAGCAGTACTTC.